These 7 T cell receptor beta chains originate from one sample sequenced in a study of blood T cells in healthy people across ages. A second PCR, run for about 7 to 11 cycles, used a sample-barcoded 5' primer plus a J-beta primer mix. TCRdb itself ran the 5' RACE reads through MiXCR, one entry per CDR3 protein. This sample has 550,000 to 800,000 distinct CDR3 sequences, with 32% found just once. The specimen was blood. These receptors came from an elderly woman in good health.

This sequence joins TRBV6-5 and TRBJ1-6; the D gene is possibly TRBD1 (5 bases). Trimming took off 6 bases at V and 9 bases at J, with 15 bases between the two ends. CDR3 length equals 14 residues. In germline, CDR1 is MNHEY, CDR2 SVGAGI. Written as DNA, the CDR3 is TGTGCCAGCAGACAGAACAGGTTATTTTCACCCCTCCACTTT. Amino acid sequence: CASRQNRLFSPLHF.

At least ten counts were recorded for this clonotype. This rearrangement joins TRBV6-1 to TRBJ2-1, with 9 bases lining up with TRBD1. J lost 7 bases, V lost 7 bases, and 5 bases had no gene match. In germline, CDR1 is MNHNS, CDR2 SASEGT. The CDR3 has 13 amino acids. CDR3 sequence (DNA): TGTGCCAGCAAGGGGACAGGGTTTAATGAGCAGTTCTTC. It translates to CASKGTGFNEQFF.

The chain links TRBV7-2 to TRBJ1-5; a possible D gene is TRBD1 (5 bases). Germline CDR1 is SGHTA and CDR2 is FQGNSA. Trimming left V 6 bases short and J 2 bases short, with 11 bases between. The CDR3 covers 14 residues. CDR3 loop: CASSGSGGNQPQHF. The CDR3 DNA is TGTGCCAGCAGTGGGTCGGGGGGCAATCAGCCCCAGCATTTT.

This chain uses TRBV5-1 with TRBJ1-2; 8 bases fit TRBD1. Germline CDR1 is SGHRS and CDR2 is YFSETQ. CDR3 length: 13 residues. V shed 4 bases, J shed 6 bases, and the junction held 5 bases outside the gene matches. The CDR3 here is CASSTGGLHGYTF. CDR3 sequence (DNA): TGCGCCAGCAGCACAGGGGGTCTGCATGGCTACACCTTC.

As to this clonotype: With a much larger clone just one base away, this may be a read error. The V and J genes are TRBV28 and TRBJ2-5, with D unresolved. CDR1 and CDR2 (germline): MDHEN, SYDVKM. Trimming took off 3 bases at V and 11 bases at J, with 16 bases between the two ends. The CDR3 contains 13 residues. The CDR3 region is CASSFGPYNEQYF. The CDR3 DNA reads TGTGCCAGCAGTTTCGGACCCTACAATGAGCAGTACTTC.

This clonotype was counted many times. The chain recombines TRBV9 with TRBJ1-6; maybe TRBD1 (5 bases). V was clipped by 0 bases and J by 9 bases, with 13 bases between them. The CDR3 is 15 residues long. Germline V CDR1 and CDR2: SGDLS, YYNGEE. This CDR3 is CASSVEGRQSSPLHF. The CDR3 coding sequence is TGTGCCAGCAGCGTAGAGGGGAGGCAAAGTTCACCCCTCCACTTT.

This clonotype appeared once. In DNA, the CDR3 is TGTGCCAGCAGCACCGACAGGCGTAGTGGCTACACCTTC. It specifies CASSTDRRSGYTF. The rearrangement joins TRBV7-2 to TRBJ1-2; D may be TRBD1 (6 bases). Germline V gene data show CDR1 as SGHTA and CDR2 as FQGNSA. Trimming removed 5 bases from V and 7 bases from J, with 14 bases in between. There are 13 residues in the CDR3.